Given below is one T cell receptor beta chain in context. The data were taken from a study of blood T cell repertoires in COVID-19. Study overall: The United States, Italy and Spain supplied acute and convalescent COVID-19 samples. Sources were T cells, B-cell-depleted T cells, or PBMCs; the material itself was cDNA or gDNA.

V was pared by 4 bases and J by 8 bases, with 13 bases of the junction left unmatched. The CDR3 spans 16 residues. CDR1 and CDR2 from the germline V gene are MNHNS and SASEGT. Original handling: By means of reference gene primer amplification, nucleated cell counts were estimated. Data came from immunoSEQ multiplex PCR; TCRdb stores just in-frame clones and leaves some out. V and J calls and clone size are those listed in that table; D and trimming were worked out from the DNA. The sample yields 90,000 to 130,000 clones, 85% to 90% seen once. The TCR comes from a woman between 45 and 60 years old with acute or convalescent COVID-19. The chain is built from TRBV6-1 and TRBJ2-4, with 8 positions matching TRBD2. Sequenced sample: peripheral blood. The CDR3 loop reads CASSGGPGGGMDIQYF. The CDR3 nucleotides read TGTGCCAGCAGTGGCGGCCCCGGGGGGGGGATGGACATTCAGTACTTC.